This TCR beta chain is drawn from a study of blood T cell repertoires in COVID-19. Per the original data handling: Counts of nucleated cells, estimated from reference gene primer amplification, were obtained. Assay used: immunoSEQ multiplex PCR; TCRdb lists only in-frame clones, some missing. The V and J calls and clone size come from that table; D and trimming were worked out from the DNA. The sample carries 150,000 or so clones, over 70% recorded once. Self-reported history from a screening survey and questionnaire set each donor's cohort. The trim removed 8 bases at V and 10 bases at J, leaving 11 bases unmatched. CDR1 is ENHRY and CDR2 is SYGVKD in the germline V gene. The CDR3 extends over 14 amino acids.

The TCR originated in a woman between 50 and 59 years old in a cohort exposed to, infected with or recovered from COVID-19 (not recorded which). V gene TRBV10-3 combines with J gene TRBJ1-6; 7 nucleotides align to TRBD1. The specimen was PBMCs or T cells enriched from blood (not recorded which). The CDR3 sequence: CAISLDRVGSPLHF. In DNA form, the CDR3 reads TGTGCCATCTCATTAGACAGGGTCGGCTCACCCCTCCACTTT.